The source of this TCR beta chain is a study of T-cell reconstitution after alpha-beta-depleted transplantation in children. Study results and limitations: Diversity and T-cell counts at one year after transplant derived mostly from new T cells.

Germline loops: CDR1 SGHVS, CDR2 FQNEAQ. Trimming pared 2 bases from V and 0 bases from J, leaving 8 bases between. The CDR3 is 16 amino acids. A TCRbeta library incorporating unique molecular identifiers was prepared. MiXCR was run by TCRdb on the PCR reads, yielding one entry per CDR3 protein. The table includes almost 500,000 distinct CDR3 sequences, about 10% detected once. This clonotype was seen at least ten times. The antigen remains unidentified. The material was PBMCs, obtained before TCRalphabeta/CD19-depleted stem cell transplant. The J gene is TRBJ2-6, the V gene TRBV7-8; no firm D call. The source is a child aged 2-9 years with inherited bone marrow failure, due to receive a stem cell transplant. The CDR3 region has the DNA TGTGCCAGCAGCTTATCTTTGGTCTCTGGGGCCAACGTCCTGACTTTC. Protein: CASSLSLVSGANVLTF.